This entry features one TCR beta chain sequence. These data are taken from a study of T cell changes during pregnancy in multiple sclerosis. Germline CDR1 is ENHRY and CDR2 is SYGVKD. The junction had 9 bases not matched to a gene; V was cut back by 8 bases and J by 1 base. This CDR3 comprises 15 residues. Repertoires were generated with immunoSEQ multiplex PCR, while TCRdb's copy carries only in-frame clones and drops some. The data contain 93,000 or so clones, about 90% of them singletons. The sample consisted of peripheral blood, taken after pregnancy. This TCR was recovered from a female donor with multiple sclerosis, enrolled in a pregnancy study. The chain couples TRBV10-3 to TRBJ2-7; 9 bases fit TRBD1. This CDR3 is CAILPGGQGSYEQYF. Written as DNA, the CDR3 is TGTGCCATCCTCCCGGGGGGACAGGGATCCTACGAGCAGTACTTC.